This T cell receptor (beta chain) was sequenced for a study of identical twins. TCRdb fed the 5' RACE reads into MiXCR, producing one record per CDR3 protein. The profile shows roughly 500,000 distinct CDR3 sequences, about 20% of them singletons. Whole-study results and caveats: Twins shared beta out-of-frame sequences in excess, but this excess was weaker.

Per the germline V gene, CDR1 is DFQATT and CDR2 is SNEGSKA (reference sequence). J gave up 0 bases and V 1 base, and 4 bases lay outside the gene matches. The CDR3 length is 15 residues. For this clonotype: Antigen unknown.

These data are also associated with another study on T cells expressing NK-cell markers. That source notes: Four donors showed these clonotypes also leading the CD3+CD56-NKG2C+ fraction.

The receptor's source is a woman aged 18-29 years in good health. What was sequenced was CD4+ T cells sorted from blood. The V and J genes are TRBV20-1 and TRBJ2-3; 7 positions match TRBD2. The CDR3 loop reads CSARAFSGSTDTQYF. The CDR3 coding sequence is TGCAGTGCTAGAGCTTTTAGCGGGAGCACAGATACGCAGTATTTT.